This TCR beta chain was documented in a study of response to subunit inactivated influenza vaccine. Each CDR3 protein is one row after TCRdb ran MiXCR on the RT-PCR reads. The sample carries a few hundred thousand distinct CDR3 sequences, about 14% recorded once. Trimming took off 3 bases at V and 5 bases at J, with 11 bases between the two ends. The length of the CDR3 is 13 residues. This clonotype was recorded a few times. The TCR was taken from a middle-aged man who received an inactivated influenza vaccine. The specimen was PBMCs from blood, collected about 11 days after vaccination. The gene calls are TRBV12-3 or TRBV12-4 and TRBJ2-7, with no clear D. The CDR3: CASSFNLAHEQYF. CDR3 bases: TGTGCCAGCAGTTTTAACCTCGCTCACGAGCAGTACTTC.